The present T cell receptor (beta chain) was sequenced within a study of T cells in Graves' hyperthyroidism and ophthalmopathy. Study-wide results and limits: Most thyroid clonotypes expanded above 0.001 appeared in blood too.

What was amplified from RNA transcripts were TCR beta CDR3 regions. The HTBI primer set served for first-round RT-PCR of the TCR CDR3. TCRdb itself ran the multiplex PCR reads through MiXCR, one entry per CDR3 protein. The top ten clones hold approximately 14% of a sample with a few hundred thousand distinct CDR3 sequences, about a sixth of them seen once. Source material for PBMCs was about 10 ml fresh peripheral blood. Per the germline V gene, CDR1 is SGHTA and CDR2 is FQGNSA. V shed 5 bases and J 5 bases; nucleotides not matched to a gene: 8. This CDR3 comprises 14 residues. Only a few counts were recorded for this clonotype. The antigen is undetermined.

This sequence joins TRBV7-2 and TRBJ1-2, with TRBD1 matching over 7 bases. Source material: blood. The TCR was taken from a young woman with Graves' hyperthyroidism. CDR3 protein: CASSRGGQLYGYTF. For the CDR3, the DNA is TGTGCCAGCAGCCGGGGGGGACAGCTTTATGGCTACACCTTC.